These 29 T cell receptor beta chains were sequenced from one sample in a study of T cell repertoires in cytomegalovirus infection (dated by TCRdb to between 2018 and 2020). Sequencing used an Illumina HiSeq 1500. Using fastp trimming at Q25 and MiXCR clonotype assembly, TCRdb reanalyzed the public sequencing data and kept in-frame beta chains. Entries that share a CDR3 protein sequence are merged under the most common genes and DNA. The sample data list 750,000 to 950,000 distinct CDR3 sequences, and roughly 28% of these were observed just once. The top ten constitute under 15% of the sample. These receptors' targets are unknown. In the paper's terms, the treatment or condition label means: in vitro stimulation with specific CMV peptide epitopes to enrich CMV-specific T cells. The source material was cultured CD8+ T cells from PBMCs, sampled from culture after CMV antigen stimulation. These receptors all stem from a human donor in good health (CMV status not recorded). Some clones in this sample may be carry-over from other donors' samples.

This clonotype has a count of ten or more. J is TRBJ2-7 and V is TRBV7-2; TRBD1 matches 8 bases. With V trimmed by 5 bases and J by 2 bases, 8 bases remained unmatched. The CDR3 contains 15 residues. From germline, CDR1 is SGHTA and CDR2 FQGNSA. The CDR3 reads CASSPRRQGTYEQYF. The CDR3 bases are TGTGCCAGCAGCCCGAGACGACAGGGGACCTACGAGCAGTACTTC.

The chain links TRBV28 to TRBJ2-1; 8 positions agree with TRBD1. V lost 7 bases and J lost 3; bases outside the gene matches: 8. The CDR3 is 15 residues long. Germline-derived CDR1 and CDR2 are MDHEN and SYDVKM. The CDR3 loop reads CASKADREVYNEQFF. CDR3 sequence (DNA): TGTGCCAGCAAAGCGGACAGGGAGGTCTACAATGAGCAGTTCTTC.

This clonotype was observed a few times. V is TRBV6-1 and J is TRBJ2-5; D gene uncertain. The CDR3 has 13 residues. Germline V gene data show CDR1 as MNHNS and CDR2 as SASEGT. V lost 3 bases, J lost 2 bases, and 7 bases lay in between. The CDR3 DNA reads as TGTGCCAGCAGTGACAGACTTCAAGAGACCCAGTACTTC. Translating gives CASSDRLQETQYF.

This clonotype was recorded a few times. The chain combines TRBV4-1 with TRBJ2-1, with 8 nucleotides matching TRBD1. Germline loops: CDR1 MGHRA, CDR2 YSYEKL. V shed 4 bases, J shed 2 bases, and the junction held 4 bases outside the gene matches. CDR3 length: 15 amino acids. CDR3 residues: CASSPATGAYNEQFF. As DNA, the CDR3 is TGCGCCAGCAGCCCCGCGACAGGGGCCTACAATGAGCAGTTCTTC.

This clonotype was found many times. V gene TRBV14 combines with J gene TRBJ2-3, with 10 bases identical to TRBD1. The CDR3 consists of 13 residues. With V trimmed by 4 bases and J by 7 bases, 2 bases remained unmatched. CDR1 is SGHDN and CDR2 is FVKESK in the germline V gene. The CDR3 bases are TGTGCCAGCAGCCCGACAGGGGGCTATACGCAGTATTTT. It codes for CASSPTGGYTQYF. Complete variable domain (other parts from reference TRBV14 and TRBJ2-3): EAGVTQFPSHSVIEKGQTVTLRCDPISGHDNLYWYRRVMGKEIKFLLHFVKESKQDESGMPNNRFLAERTGGTYSTLKVQPAELEDSGVYFCASSPTGGYTQYFGPGTRLTVL.

The rearrangement joins TRBV10-3 to TRBJ2-7; D is uncertain. Per germline, CDR1 ENHRY and CDR2 SYGVKD. Trimming pared 2 bases from V and 0 bases from J, leaving 11 bases between. CDR3 length equals 15 residues. The CDR3, as DNA: TGTGCCATCAGTGAGACTGGGATAGTCTCCTACGAGCAGTACGTC. Translation gives CAISETGIVSYEQYV.

The chain carries TRBV18 and TRBJ2-7, with 11 bases matching TRBD2. CDR3 length: 15 residues. Per germline, CDR1 KGHSH and CDR2 LQKENI. Trimming at V came to 3 bases and at J to 3 bases, leaving 4 bases not matched to a gene. The CDR3 protein is CASSPGTSGIYEQYV. CDR3 nucleotide sequence: TGTGCCAGCTCACCCGGGACTAGCGGAATCTACGAGCAGTACGTC.

The V call is TRBV7-4, the J call TRBJ2-1; D could derive from TRBD1 or TRBD2 (5 bases each). This CDR3 has 13 amino acids. In germline, CDR1 is SGHVT, CDR2 SQSDAQ. Trimming stripped 5 bases from V and 8 bases from J, with 13 bases between. In DNA form, the CDR3 reads TGTGCCAGCAGCACCCCCGGGGCGCATGAGCAGTTCTTC. It codes for CASSTPGAHEQFF.

J is TRBJ2-1 and V is TRBV7-9; D remains unclear. V dropped 5 bases and J dropped 5 bases, with 10 bases sitting between them. The CDR3 length is 13 residues. Germline CDR1 is SEHNR and CDR2 is FQNEAQ (reference sequence). The CDR3 loop reads CASSPGSDNEQFF. The CDR3 nucleotides are TGTGCCAGCAGCCCTGGGTCCGACAATGAGCAGTTCTTC.

The table lists this clonotype with a few counts. The chain employs TRBV5-8 and TRBJ2-4; a weak D match, TRBD2 (5 bases). Trimming took off 4 bases at V and 5 bases at J, with 16 bases between the two ends. Germline CDR1 SGHTS, CDR2 YDEGEE. This CDR3 region has 15 residues. CDR3 residues: CASSRKATTQNIQYF. For the CDR3, the DNA is TGTGCCAGCAGCCGGAAGGCGACTACTCAAAACATTCAGTACTTC.

A few counts support this clonotype. The chain combines TRBV6-6 with TRBJ2-1; 10 bases line up with TRBD2. V shed 6 bases and J 8 bases; nucleotides not matched to a gene: 10. There are 15 residues in the CDR3. Germline CDR1 is MNHNY and CDR2 is SVGAGI (reference sequence). The CDR3, as DNA: TGTGCCAGCAGATCCAGCGGGGGGGCAAGTGATGAGCAGTTCTTC. This gives the protein CASRSSGGASDEQFF.

This clonotype has ten or more counts. The genes are TRBV6-5 and TRBJ1-1; a possible D gene is TRBD1 (6 bases). Looked up from germline, CDR1 is MNHEY and CDR2 is SVGAGI. V shed 6 bases and J shed 4 bases, with 15 bases lying between them. There are 14 residues in the CDR3. This chain's CDR3 is CASSLTGLGTEAFF. CDR3 coding DNA: TGTGCCAGCAGCCTTACAGGGCTGGGCACTGAAGCTTTCTTT.

This clonotype was observed many times. An end of the junction differs from the germline gene, which may be a read error. DNA of the CDR3: TGTGCTAGCAGCTCGGGACAAAGATACTCTGGAAACACCATATATTTT. It translates to CASSSGQRYSGNTIYF. The rearrangement joins TRBV7-7 to TRBJ1-3; tentatively, D is TRBD1 (6 bases). The CDR3 contains 16 residues. Germline loops: CDR1 SSHAT, CDR2 FNYEAQ (reference sequence).

V usage is TRBV24-1 and J usage is TRBJ2-5; TRBD1 aligns across 7 bases. Germline CDR1 reads KGHDR; CDR2 reads SFDVKD. J was trimmed by 4 bases and V by 1 base; bases with no gene match: 5. This CDR3 is built from 15 residues. CDR3 bases: TGTGCCACCAGTGATTTCAAGGGGGCGGGAGAGACCCAGTACTTC. This gives the protein CATSDFKGAGETQYF.

This clonotype turned up a few times. The chain couples TRBV7-6 to TRBJ2-1; 9 nucleotides align to TRBD2. Germline V gene sequence: CDR1 SGHVS, CDR2 FNYEAQ. This CDR3 has 16 amino acids. Trimming cost V 4 bases and J 3 bases; bases outside gene matches: 7. CDR3 DNA sequence: TGTGCCAGCAGCTCAACTAGCGGGTCGGACTACAATGAGCAGTTCTTC. Residues: CASSSTSGSDYNEQFF. Full variable domain (outside the CDR3, taken from reference TRBV7-6 and TRBJ2-1): GAGVSQSPRYKVTKRGQDVALRCDPISGHVSLYWYRQALGQGPEFLTYFNYEAQQDKSGLPNDRFSAERPEGSISTLTIQRTEQRDSAMYRCASSSTSGSDYNEQFFGPGTRLTVL.

There are many counts of this clonotype. The V gene is TRBV7-2, the J gene TRBJ2-5; maybe TRBD2 (7 bases). The V gene lost 1 base and the J gene lost 4 bases, with 13 bases spanning the gap. There are 15 residues in the CDR3. Germline V lookup: CDR1 SGHTA, CDR2 FQGNSA. The CDR3 nucleotides are TGTGCCAGCAGCTTAGGGGGGGGCCCCCGAGAGACCCAGTACTTC. Its translation: CASSLGGGPRETQYF.

This chain joins TRBV12-3 or TRBV12-4 and TRBJ2-5; D is unresolved. The CDR3 is 14 amino acids. The germline V and J ends were trimmed by 6 bases and 4 bases, with 15 bases remaining between them. Here the CDR3 reads CASSTDLWGETQYF. DNA for the CDR3: TGTGCCAGCAGCACTGATCTGTGGGGAGAGACCCAGTACTTC.

J is TRBJ1-2 and V is TRBV12-3 or TRBV12-4; D is perhaps TRBD1 (5 bases). The CDR3 extends over 18 amino acids. The V and J ends lost 3 bases and 0 bases respectively, with 20 bases between them. CDR3 DNA: TGTGCCAGCAGTTTCACCGCGAATTGGGGGGAAGCTAACTATGGCTACACCTTC. Amino acids: CASSFTANWGEANYGYTF.

This clonotype was found many times. V gene TRBV6-1 combines with J gene TRBJ2-7, with D possibly matching TRBD1 (5 bases). CDR3 length: 12 residues. V was cut by 3 bases and J by 3 bases, with 6 bases left in between. Germline V gene lookup returns CDR1 MNHNS and CDR2 SASEGT. The CDR3 DNA is TGTGCCAGCAGTGACAGGGACTACGAGCAGTACTTC. It codes for CASSDRDYEQYF.

This clonotype has ten or more counts. The chain uses TRBV7-8 and TRBJ2-1, with 9 nucleotides matching TRBD2. CDR3 length equals 17 residues. J lost 7 bases, V lost 6 bases, and 16 bases had no gene match. Germline V gives CDR1 SGHVS, CDR2 FQNEAQ. CDR3 DNA sequence: TGTGCCAGCAGTCGTCTTGAGGTGGGCGGGGGGGCAAATGAGCAGTTCTTC. Amino acid sequence: CASSRLEVGGGANEQFF.

As for this clonotype: A much bigger clone sits one base away, suggesting this may be a read error. The V and J genes are TRBV19 and TRBJ2-3; D unclear. This CDR3 has 11 amino acids. Trimming took off 3 bases at V and 4 bases at J, with 2 bases between the two ends. CDR1 and CDR2 (germline): LNHDA, SQIVND (reference sequence). CDR3 sequence: CASSMADTQYF. CDR3 nucleotide sequence: TGTGCCAGTAGTATGGCAGATACGCAGTATTTT.

In this sample, this clonotype turned up once. This chain links TRBV12-3 or TRBV12-4 with TRBJ1-2; D gene uncertain. The CDR3 is 12 amino acids. V was clipped by 5 bases and J by 8 bases, with 12 bases between them. The chain's CDR3 is CASSPNRLGYTF. DNA for the CDR3: TGTGCCAGCAGTCCAAACCGTTTAGGCTACACCTTC.

A few counts support this clonotype. The chain uses TRBV7-9 and TRBJ2-2; D remains ambiguous. The CDR3 sequence is 16 residues long. Germline CDR1 SEHNR, CDR2 FQNEAQ (reference sequence). V lost 1 base and J 5 bases, leaving 14 bases between the germline ends. This CDR3 is CASSLVDRRVTGELFF. The CDR3 DNA sequence: TGTGCCAGCAGCTTAGTAGATCGGCGAGTTACCGGGGAGCTGTTTTTT.

This clonotype appeared many times. The chain has TRBV6-5 and TRBJ2-3; tentative D call: TRBD1 (6 bases). The germline V gene has CDR1 MNHEY and CDR2 SVGAGI. V gave up 0 bases and J gave up 1 base, with 8 bases separating them. This CDR3 is built from 15 residues. The CDR3 protein is CASSYSGARTDTQYF. CDR3 nucleotide sequence: TGTGCCAGCAGTTACTCGGGGGCCCGCACAGATACGCAGTATTTT.

Details on this clonotype: Since a much larger clone is just one base distant, this may be a read error. The V call is TRBV27, the J call TRBJ1-2, with D uncertain. Germline CDR1 and CDR2: MNHEY and SMNVEV (reference sequence). V dropped 7 bases and J dropped 2 bases, with 5 bases sitting between them. The CDR3 extends over 11 amino acids. DNA of the CDR3: TGTGCCAGCATGGGGAACTATGGCTACACCTTC. Translating gives CASMGNYGYTF.

The J gene is TRBJ1-1, the V gene TRBV2, with 7 bases that match TRBD1. The CDR3 length is 13 residues. The V gene end was trimmed by 10 bases and the J gene end by 0 bases; junction bases not matched to a gene: 5. Germline assignment: CDR1 SNHLY and CDR2 FYNNEI. In DNA form, the CDR3 reads TGTGCCACCACCGGGACAGTGAACACTGAAGCTTTCTTT. Protein product: CATTGTVNTEAFF.

V gene TRBV6-1 combines with J gene TRBJ2-1; possibly TRBD1 for D (7 bases). This CDR3 contains 15 residues. The V end lost 7 bases, the J end lost 4 bases, and 17 bases lay between the germline ends. Germline CDR1 and CDR2: MNHNS and SASEGT. The CDR3 loop reads CASTAGAGGYNEQFF. For the CDR3, the DNA is TGTGCCAGCACGGCCGGGGCAGGGGGGTACAATGAGCAGTTCTTC.

V gene TRBV7-9 combines with J gene TRBJ1-1; D is unresolved. Trimming stripped 6 bases from V and 3 bases from J, with 8 bases between. The CDR3 sequence is 12 residues long. Germline V lookup: CDR1 SEHNR, CDR2 FQNEAQ (reference sequence). CDR3 coding DNA: TGTGCCAGCAGAACCGATTACACTGAAGCTTTCTTT. It translates to CASRTDYTEAFF.

Only a few counts were recorded for this clonotype. The chain couples TRBV6-1 to TRBJ2-7; D gene uncertain. The CDR3 extends over 13 amino acids. Germline-derived CDR1 and CDR2 are MNHNS and SASEGT. V was clipped by 3 bases and J by 3 bases, with 9 bases between them. The CDR3 reads CASSDWEGYEQYF. In DNA, the CDR3 is TGTGCCAGCAGTGATTGGGAAGGCTACGAGCAGTACTTC.